This is a list of T cell receptor beta chains from one sample in a study of T cell changes during pregnancy in multiple sclerosis. TCRdb keeps only in-frame clones here, not all; method: immunoSEQ multiplex PCR. There are over 65,000 clones in the sample; 85% to 95% occur only once, and around 1.8% lies in the top ten. The sequencing used peripheral blood, collected in the first trimester of pregnancy. Source of these receptors: a female donor in good health, enrolled as a control in a pregnancy study. Each CDR3 is given with its conserved first and last residue. D genes are given only for firm matches. Rows may omit the clone size; those that give it use once, few, many or a size class.

CDR3aa	CDR3nt	len	v_gene	j_gene	abundance	d_gene
CASSQDLTGNYGYTF	TGCGCCAGCAGCCAAGATCTGACAGGGAACTATGGCTACACCTTC	15	TRBV4-3	TRBJ1-2	.	TRBD1
CASSHPGSAQAFF	TGTGCCAGCTCACACCCAGGATCCGCCCAAGCTTTCTTT	13	TRBV18	TRBJ1-1	.	.
CASRGLAVEQFF	TGTGCCAGCAGGGGTCTAGCGGTTGAGCAGTTCTTC	12	TRBV5-4	TRBJ2-1	.	TRBD2
CASSLAGGQEAFF	TGTGCCAGCAGCTTGGCCGGGGGGCAGGAAGCTTTCTTT	13	TRBV5-4	TRBJ1-1	.	.
CASSLSSGGRGDTQYF	TGTGCCAGCAGCCTTTCGAGCGGGGGGCGGGGAGATACGCAGTATTTT	16	TRBV5-4	TRBJ2-3	.	TRBD2
CASRVGRGGNNEQFF	TGTGCCAGCCGGGTCGGGCGGGGGGGCAACAATGAGCAGTTCTTC	15	TRBV2	TRBJ2-1	.	TRBD2
CASSPRTGDIGELFF	TGCGCCAGCAGCCCCAGGACAGGGGATATCGGGGAGCTGTTTTTT	15	TRBV4-3	TRBJ2-2	.	TRBD1
CASSLGQEETQYF	TGTGCCAGCAGCTTAGGTCAGGAAGAGACCCAGTACTTC	13	TRBV5-4	TRBJ2-5	.	.
CASVFNSNQPQHF	TGTGCCAGCGTGTTCAATAGCAATCAGCCCCAGCATTTT	13	TRBV6-1	TRBJ1-5	.	.
CASSFYGGSGNTIYF	TGTGCCAGCAGCTTTTATGGGGGGTCCGGAAACACCATATATTTT	15	TRBV5-4	TRBJ1-3	.	.
CASSFRGKTQYF	TGTGCCAGCAGCTTCAGGGGGAAGACCCAGTACTTC	12	TRBV11-3	TRBJ2-5	.	TRBD1
CASSQYVRGRYTEAFF	TGTGCCAGCAGCCAATATGTCAGGGGCCGGTACACTGAAGCTTTCTTT	16	TRBV14	TRBJ1-1	.	.
CASSTGASSYEQYF	TGTGCCAGCAGCACAGGGGCGAGCTCCTACGAGCAGTACTTC	14	TRBV2	TRBJ2-7	.	TRBD1
CASSTRTGMNTEAFF	TGCGCCAGCAGCACCCGAACAGGTATGAACACTGAAGCTTTCTTT	15	TRBV5-1	TRBJ1-1	once	.
CASSNYQTENYGYTF	TGTGCCAGTAGTAATTATCAGACGGAGAACTATGGCTACACCTTC	15	TRBV19	TRBJ1-2	.	.
CAWSRTPREKLFF	TGTGCCTGGAGTCGAACTCCCCGTGAAAAACTGTTTTTT	13	TRBV30	TRBJ1-4	.	.
CASSRGTDQPQHF	TGCGCCAGCAGCCGGGGGACCGATCAGCCCCAGCATTTT	13	TRBV5-1	TRBJ1-5	.	.
CASSIIGTGASPLHF	TGTGCCAGTAGTATAATTGGGACAGGGGCTTCACCCCTCCACTTT	15	TRBV19	TRBJ1-6	.	TRBD1
CASSQGQSLTGEKLFF	TGCGCCAGCAGCCAAGGACAATCCCTTACGGGGGAAAAACTGTTTTTT	16	TRBV4-3	TRBJ1-4	.	.